This T cell receptor (beta chain) comes out of a study of type 1 and type 2 diabetes patients. A note on this clonotype: The antigen remains unidentified.

The study's findings and limits: Type 2 diabetes patients had few highly-expanded CD4+ clones, median one.

V shed 1 base, J shed 3 bases, and the junction held 3 bases outside the gene matches. Germline CDR1 and CDR2: LNHNV and YYDKDF (reference sequence). This CDR3 is 15 amino acids long. The PCR template was genomic DNA. The TCR beta CDR3 region was amplified using 30 forward and 13 reverse primers. Each CDR3 protein gets one entry after TCRdb re-called the multiplex PCR reads with MiXCR. The repertoire holds 280,000 or so distinct CDR3 sequences, with approximately 50% as singletons. The sequence was obtained from a man aged 18 to 29 with type 2 diabetes. Material for sequencing was peripheral blood mononuclear cells (PBMCs). The chain links TRBV15 to TRBJ1-1; 9 bases align to TRBD1. CDR3 sequence reads: CATSRGWDRDTEAFF. The CDR3 DNA reads TGTGCCACCAGCAGAGGGTGGGACAGGGACACTGAAGCTTTCTTT.